This TCR beta chain was observed in a study of blood T cells in healthy people across ages. Regarding the study as a whole: Among T cells, TCR beta diversity per million cells dropped roughly linearly as age rose.

It was approximately 10 milliliters of peripheral blood that were drawn from each donor. A J-beta primer mix and a sample-barcoded 5' primer were used in a second PCR of about 7 to 12 cycles. All cDNA molecules were each tagged by a template-switch adaptor with 12 random nucleotides. TCRdb redid the calling of the 5' RACE reads with MiXCR, one entry per CDR3 protein. This sample has some 1.7 million distinct CDR3 sequences, with approximately 28% found just once. In the case of this clonotype: Its antigen remains unidentified. Since a much larger clone is just one base distant, this may be a read error.

The sequence was collected from a woman in her twenties or thirties in good health. Sample: blood.

The CDR3 loop reads CASSWVDRGEQFF. CDR3 DNA: TGCGCCAGCAGCTGGGTGGACAGGGGTGAGCAGTTCTTC. The chain joins TRBV10-2 to TRBJ2-1, with 9 bases aligning to TRBD1. The V segment lost 6 bases and the J segment 9 bases; nucleotides outside the gene matches: 6. CDR3 size: 13 residues. Germline CDR1 reads WSHSY; CDR2 reads SAAADI.